This TCR beta chain came from a study of glioma-infiltrating T cells after dendritic cell vaccination. On the study more broadly: Autologous tumor lysate was loaded overnight onto monocyte-derived dendritic cells grown approximately 7 days with IL-4 and GM-CSF. At biweekly intervals, patients got three intradermal dendritic cell vaccine injections.

Input was about 2 ug genomic DNA, or all available if less. Primers: 60 V beta forward and 13 J beta reverse. The assay was immunoSEQ multiplex PCR, and TCRdb's table has in-frame clones only and misses some. The data show approximately 90,000 clones, 81% seen once. This sample's time point: after dendritic cell vaccination, including at tumor progression/relapse. The CDR3 is made up of 13 amino acids. Germline V lookup: CDR1 GTSNPN, CDR2 SVGIG (reference sequence). Trimming left V 1 base short and J 7 bases short, with 13 bases between. The sequence was collected from a human donor with glioblastoma. The material was blood, obtained after dendritic cell vaccination. This chain joins TRBV30 and TRBJ1-2; possible D gene TRBD1, 5 bases. CDR3: CAWSEGPGSGYTF. The DNA for the CDR3 is TGTGCCTGGAGTGAGGGTCCAGGGTCTGGCTACACCTTC.